This T cell receptor beta chain was found in a study of blood T cell repertoires in COVID-19. Background on the study: Collection of acute and convalescent COVID-19 samples took place in the United States, Italy and Spain. PBMCs, B-cell-depleted T cells, or T cells provided the cDNA or gDNA that made up the material.

The germline gives CDR1 SEHNR, CDR2 FQNEAQ (reference sequence). The CDR3 spans 12 residues. Trimming stripped 8 bases from V and 5 bases from J, with 13 bases between. In the original workflow: Amplification of reference gene primers provided the estimated nucleated cell counts. The repertoire was sequenced with immunoSEQ multiplex PCR; TCRdb's copy has only in-frame clones and lacks some. The V and J calls and clone size were taken over from that table, and D and trimming were inferred from the DNA. The repertoire holds approximately 230,000 clones, with roughly 88% as singletons. This TCR came from a man aged 80 or over with acute or convalescent COVID-19. The V call is TRBV7-9, the J call TRBJ2-7; possibly TRBD2 for D (6 bases). The specimen was peripheral blood. The CDR3 region is CASRMGGDEQYF. CDR3 DNA sequence: TGTGCCAGCCGAATGGGCGGGGACGAGCAGTACTTC. Full variable domain (missing parts from reference TRBV7-9 and TRBJ2-7): DTGVSQNPRHKITKRGQNVTFRCDPISEHNRLYWYRQTLGQGPEFLTYFQNEAQLEKSRLLSDRFSAERPKGSFSTLEIQRTEQGDSAMYLCASRMGGDEQYFGPGTRLTVT.